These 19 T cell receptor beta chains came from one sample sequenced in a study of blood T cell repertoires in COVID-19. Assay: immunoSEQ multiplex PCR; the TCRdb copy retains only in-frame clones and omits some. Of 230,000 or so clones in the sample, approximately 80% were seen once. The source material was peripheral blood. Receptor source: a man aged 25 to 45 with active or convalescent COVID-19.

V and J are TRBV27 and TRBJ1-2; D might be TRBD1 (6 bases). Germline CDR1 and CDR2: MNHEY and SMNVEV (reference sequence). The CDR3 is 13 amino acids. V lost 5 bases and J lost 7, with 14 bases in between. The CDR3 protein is CASSPTGNRGYTF. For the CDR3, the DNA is TGTGCCAGCAGTCCCACAGGGAATCGTGGCTACACCTTC.

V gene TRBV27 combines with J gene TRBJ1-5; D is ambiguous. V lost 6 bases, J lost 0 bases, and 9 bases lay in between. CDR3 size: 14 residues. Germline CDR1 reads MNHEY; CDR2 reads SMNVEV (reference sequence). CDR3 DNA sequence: TGTGCCAGCAGCTCCGGCGGTAGCAATCAGCCCCAGCATTTT. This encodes CASSSGGSNQPQHF.

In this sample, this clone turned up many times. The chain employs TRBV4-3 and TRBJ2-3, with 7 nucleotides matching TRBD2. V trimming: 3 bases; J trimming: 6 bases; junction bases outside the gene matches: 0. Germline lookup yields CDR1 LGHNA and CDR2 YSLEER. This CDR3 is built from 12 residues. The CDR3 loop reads CASSQREDTQYF. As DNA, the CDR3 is TGCGCCAGCAGCCAGCGGGAGGATACGCAGTATTTT.

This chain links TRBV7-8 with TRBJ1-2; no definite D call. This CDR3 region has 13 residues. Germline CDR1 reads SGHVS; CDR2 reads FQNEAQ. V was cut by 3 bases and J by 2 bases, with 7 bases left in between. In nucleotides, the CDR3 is TGTGCCAGCAGCTTGGCACAGAACTATGGCTACACCTTC. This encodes CASSLAQNYGYTF.

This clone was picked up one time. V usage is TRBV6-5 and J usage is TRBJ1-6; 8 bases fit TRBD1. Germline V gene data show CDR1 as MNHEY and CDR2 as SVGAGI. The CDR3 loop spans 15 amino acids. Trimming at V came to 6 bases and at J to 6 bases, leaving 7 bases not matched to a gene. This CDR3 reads CASSLQGGFNSPLHF. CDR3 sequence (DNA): TGTGCCAGCAGCCTACAGGGGGGTTTTAATTCACCCCTCCACTTT.

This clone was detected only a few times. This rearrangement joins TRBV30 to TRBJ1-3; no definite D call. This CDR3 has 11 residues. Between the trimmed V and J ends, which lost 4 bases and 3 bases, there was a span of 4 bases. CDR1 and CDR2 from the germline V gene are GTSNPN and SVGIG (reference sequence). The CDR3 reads CAWNLGNTIYF. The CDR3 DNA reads TGTGCCTGGAATCTTGGAAACACCATATATTTT.

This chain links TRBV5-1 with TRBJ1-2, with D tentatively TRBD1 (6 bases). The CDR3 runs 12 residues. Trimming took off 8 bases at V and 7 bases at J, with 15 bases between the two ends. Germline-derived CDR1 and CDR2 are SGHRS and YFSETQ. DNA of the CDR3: TGCGCCAGTAGACAGGATTCCGGTGGCTACACCTTC. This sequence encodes CASRQDSGGYTF.

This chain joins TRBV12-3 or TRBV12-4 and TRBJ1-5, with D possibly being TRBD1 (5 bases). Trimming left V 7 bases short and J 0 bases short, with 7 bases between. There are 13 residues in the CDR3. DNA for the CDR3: TGTGCCAGCACAGGGTATAGCAATCAGCCCCAGCATTTT. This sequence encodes CASTGYSNQPQHF.

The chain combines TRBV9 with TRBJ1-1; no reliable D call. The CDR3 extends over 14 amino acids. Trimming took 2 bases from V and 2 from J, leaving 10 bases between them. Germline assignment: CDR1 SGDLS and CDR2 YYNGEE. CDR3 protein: CASSVEPFNTEAFF. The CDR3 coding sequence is TGTGCCAGCAGCGTGGAGCCATTCAACACTGAAGCTTTCTTT.

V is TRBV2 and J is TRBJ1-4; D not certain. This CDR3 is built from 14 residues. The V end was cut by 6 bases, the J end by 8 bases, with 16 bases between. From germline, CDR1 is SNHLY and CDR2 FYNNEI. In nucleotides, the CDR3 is TGTGCCAGCAGACTCATTACCCCGAGGGAAAAACTGTTTTTT. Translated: CASRLITPREKLFF.

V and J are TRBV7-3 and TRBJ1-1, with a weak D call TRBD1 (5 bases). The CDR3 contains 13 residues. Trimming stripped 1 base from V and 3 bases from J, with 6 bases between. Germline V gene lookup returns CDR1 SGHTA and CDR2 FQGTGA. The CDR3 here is CASSLKGDTEAFF. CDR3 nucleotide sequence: TGTGCCAGCAGCTTAAAAGGGGACACTGAAGCTTTCTTT.

The CDR3 DNA follows: TGTGCCACCAGCAGAGATGACCCCGGGGGATCTGAAGCTTTCTTT. As protein: CATSRDDPGGSEAFF. The J gene is TRBJ1-1, the V gene TRBV15; maybe TRBD1 (5 bases). This CDR3 contains 15 residues. Looked up from germline, CDR1 is LNHNV and CDR2 is YYDKDF (reference sequence). V was clipped by 0 bases and J by 6 bases, with 14 bases between them.

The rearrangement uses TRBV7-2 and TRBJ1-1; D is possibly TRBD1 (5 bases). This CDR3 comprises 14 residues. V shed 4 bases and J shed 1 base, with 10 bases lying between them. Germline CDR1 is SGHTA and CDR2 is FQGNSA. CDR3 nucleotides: TGTGCCAGCAGCTCCAGGGATACGAACACTGAAGCTTTCTTT. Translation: CASSSRDTNTEAFF.

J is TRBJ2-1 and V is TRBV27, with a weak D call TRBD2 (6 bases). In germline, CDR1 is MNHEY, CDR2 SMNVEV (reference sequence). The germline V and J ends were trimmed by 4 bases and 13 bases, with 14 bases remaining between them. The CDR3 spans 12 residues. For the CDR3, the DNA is TGTGCCAGCAGTTCGTTGTCGGGGGACCAGTTCTTC. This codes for CASSSLSGDQFF.

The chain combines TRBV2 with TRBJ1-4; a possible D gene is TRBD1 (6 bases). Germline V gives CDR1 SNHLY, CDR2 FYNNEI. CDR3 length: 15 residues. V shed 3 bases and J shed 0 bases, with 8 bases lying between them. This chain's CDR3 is CASSDGQTTNEKLFF. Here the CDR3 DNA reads TGTGCCAGCAGTGATGGACAGACAACTAATGAAAAACTGTTTTTT.

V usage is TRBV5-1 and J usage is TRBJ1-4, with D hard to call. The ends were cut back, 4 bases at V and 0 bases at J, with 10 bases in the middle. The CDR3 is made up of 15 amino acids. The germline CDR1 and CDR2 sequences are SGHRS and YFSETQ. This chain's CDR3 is CASSPQAPTNEKLFF. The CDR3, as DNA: TGCGCCAGCAGCCCCCAGGCCCCAACTAATGAAAAACTGTTTTTT.

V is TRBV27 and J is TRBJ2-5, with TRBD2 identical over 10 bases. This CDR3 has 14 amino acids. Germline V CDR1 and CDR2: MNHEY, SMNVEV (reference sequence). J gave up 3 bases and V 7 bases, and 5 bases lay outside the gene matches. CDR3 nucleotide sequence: TGTGCCAGCAAGCCTAGCGGGGGTGAAGAGACCCAGTACTTC. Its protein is CASKPSGGEETQYF.

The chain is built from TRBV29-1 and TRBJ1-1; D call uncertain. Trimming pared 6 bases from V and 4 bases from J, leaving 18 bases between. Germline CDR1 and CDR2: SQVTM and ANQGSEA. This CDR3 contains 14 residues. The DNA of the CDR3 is TGCAGCGTGGGAATGAGCGGGGTTGCCACTGAAGCTTTCTTT. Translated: CSVGMSGVATEAFF. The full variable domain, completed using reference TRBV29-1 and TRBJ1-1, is SAVISQKPSRDICQRGTSLTIQCQVDSQVTMMFWYRQQPGQSLTLIATANQGSEATYESGFVIDKFPISRPNLTFSTLTVSNMSPEDSSIYLCSVGMSGVATEAFFGQGTRLTVV.

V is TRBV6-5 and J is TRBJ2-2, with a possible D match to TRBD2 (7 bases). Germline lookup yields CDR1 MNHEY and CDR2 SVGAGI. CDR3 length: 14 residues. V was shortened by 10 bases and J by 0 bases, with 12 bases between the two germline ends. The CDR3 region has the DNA TGTGCCACCGAGGGGGGGCCGAACACCGGGGAGCTGTTTTTT. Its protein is CATEGGPNTGELFF.